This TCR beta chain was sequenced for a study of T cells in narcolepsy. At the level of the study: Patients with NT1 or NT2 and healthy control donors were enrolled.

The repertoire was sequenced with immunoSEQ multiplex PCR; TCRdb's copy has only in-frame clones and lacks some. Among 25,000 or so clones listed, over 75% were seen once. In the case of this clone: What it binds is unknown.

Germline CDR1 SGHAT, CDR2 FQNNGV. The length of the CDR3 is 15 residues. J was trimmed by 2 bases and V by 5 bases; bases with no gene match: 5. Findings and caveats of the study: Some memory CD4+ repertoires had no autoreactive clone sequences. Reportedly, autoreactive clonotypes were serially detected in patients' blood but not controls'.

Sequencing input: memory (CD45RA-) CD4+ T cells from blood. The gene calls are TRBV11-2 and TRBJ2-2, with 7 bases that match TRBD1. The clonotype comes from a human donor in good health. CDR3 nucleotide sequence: TGTGCCAGCAGCGCTACAGGGGTAAACACCGGGGAGCTGTTTTTT. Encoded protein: CASSATGVNTGELFF.